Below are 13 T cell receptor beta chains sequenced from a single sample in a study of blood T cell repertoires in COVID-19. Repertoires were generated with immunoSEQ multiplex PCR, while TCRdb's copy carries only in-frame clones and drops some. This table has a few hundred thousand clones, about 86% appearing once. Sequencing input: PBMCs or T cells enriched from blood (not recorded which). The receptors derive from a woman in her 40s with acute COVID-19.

CDR3 residues: CASTSGGAGSSYEQYF. The CDR3 coding sequence is TGTGCCAGCACCTCGGGGGGGGCGGGAAGCTCCTACGAGCAGTACTTC. V is TRBV28 and J is TRBJ2-7, with 8 bases lining up with TRBD2. The germline CDR1 and CDR2 sequences are MDHEN and SYDVKM. The junction had 11 bases not matched to a gene; V was cut back by 7 bases and J by 0 bases. CDR3 length: 16 amino acids.

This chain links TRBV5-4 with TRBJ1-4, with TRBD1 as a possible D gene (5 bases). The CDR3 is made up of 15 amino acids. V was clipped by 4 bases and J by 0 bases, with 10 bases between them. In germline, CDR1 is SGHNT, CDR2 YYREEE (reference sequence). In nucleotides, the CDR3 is TGTGCCAGCAGCATAGACAGCACAACTAATGAAAAACTGTTTTTT. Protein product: CASSIDSTTNEKLFF. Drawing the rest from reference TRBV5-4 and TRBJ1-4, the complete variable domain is ETGVTQSPTHLIKTRGQQVTLRCSSQSGHNTVSWYQQALGQGPQFIFQYYREEENGRGNFPPRFSGLQFPNYSSELNVNALELDDSALYLCASSIDSTTNEKLFFGSGTQLSVL.

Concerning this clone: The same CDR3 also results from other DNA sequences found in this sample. The CDR3 here is CSASRGIMNTEAFF. The CDR3 nucleotides are TGCAGTGCTAGTAGGGGGATCATGAACACTGAAGCTTTCTTT. This sequence joins TRBV20-1 and TRBJ1-1; possibly TRBD1 for D (6 bases). The V and J ends lost 3 bases and 0 bases respectively, with 11 bases between them. Germline assignment: CDR1 DFQATT and CDR2 SNEGSKA (reference sequence). The CDR3 sequence is 14 residues long.

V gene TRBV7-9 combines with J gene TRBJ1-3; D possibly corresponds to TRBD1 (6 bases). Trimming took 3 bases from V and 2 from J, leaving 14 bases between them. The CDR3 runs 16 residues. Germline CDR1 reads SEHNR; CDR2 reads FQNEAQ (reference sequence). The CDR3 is CASSFRTADAGNTIYF. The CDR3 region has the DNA TGTGCCAGCAGCTTCAGGACAGCTGACGCTGGAAACACCATATATTTT.

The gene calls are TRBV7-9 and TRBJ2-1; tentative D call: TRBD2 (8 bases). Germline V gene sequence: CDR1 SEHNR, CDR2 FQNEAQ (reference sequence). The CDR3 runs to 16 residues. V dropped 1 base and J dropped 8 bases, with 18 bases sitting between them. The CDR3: CASSLVAGGGGDEQFF. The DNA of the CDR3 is TGTGCCAGCAGCTTAGTGGCGGGAGGAGGGGGCGATGAGCAGTTCTTC.

The CDR3 spells CASSAAQLAGGSSYNEQFF. The DNA of the CDR3 is TGCGCCAGCAGCGCGGCTCAACTAGCGGGGGGGAGCTCCTACAATGAGCAGTTCTTC. The rearrangement links TRBV5-1 to TRBJ2-1; TRBD2 agrees at 13 bases. CDR3 length equals 19 residues. With 4 bases clipped from V and 0 bases from J, the junction kept 10 bases outside the gene matches. Germline assignment: CDR1 SGHRS and CDR2 YFSETQ. Looking up the rest from reference TRBV5-1 and TRBJ2-1 gives the full variable domain: KAGVTQTPRYLIKTRGQQVTLSCSPISGHRSVSWYQQTPGQGLQFLFEYFSETQRNKGNFPGRFSGRQFSNSRSEMNVSTLELGDSALYLCASSAAQLAGGSSYNEQFFGPGTRLTVL.

The CDR3 DNA follows: TGTGCCAGCAGCTTTAGGAGGGTGGCTGGAAACACCATATATTTT. Its translation is CASSFRRVAGNTIYF. This chain connects TRBV7-2 to TRBJ1-3; no reliable D call. CDR3 length: 15 residues. V was cut by 3 bases and J by 2 bases, with 11 bases left in between. The germline CDR1 and CDR2 sequences are SGHTA and FQGNSA.

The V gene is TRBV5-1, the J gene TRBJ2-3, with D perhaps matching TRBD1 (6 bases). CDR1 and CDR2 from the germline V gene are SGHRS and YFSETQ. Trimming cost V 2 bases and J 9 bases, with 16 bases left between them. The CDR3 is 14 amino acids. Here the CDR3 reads CASSFIPGEDTQYF. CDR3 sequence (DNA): TGCGCCAGCAGCTTCATCCCAGGGGAAGACACGCAGTATTTT.

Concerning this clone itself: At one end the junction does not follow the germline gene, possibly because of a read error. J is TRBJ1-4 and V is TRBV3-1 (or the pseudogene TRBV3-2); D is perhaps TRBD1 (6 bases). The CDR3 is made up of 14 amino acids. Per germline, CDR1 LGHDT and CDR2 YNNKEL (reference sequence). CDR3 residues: CASSQAGADEKLFF. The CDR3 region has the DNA TGTGCCAGCAGTCAAGCAGGGGCCGATGAAAAACTGTTTTTT.

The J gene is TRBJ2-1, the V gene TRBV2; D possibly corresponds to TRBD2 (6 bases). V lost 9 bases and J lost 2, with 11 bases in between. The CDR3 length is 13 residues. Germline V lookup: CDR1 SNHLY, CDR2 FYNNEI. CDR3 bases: TGTGCCAGTAGCGGTACCCCCTACAATGAGCAGTTCTTC. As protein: CASSGTPYNEQFF.

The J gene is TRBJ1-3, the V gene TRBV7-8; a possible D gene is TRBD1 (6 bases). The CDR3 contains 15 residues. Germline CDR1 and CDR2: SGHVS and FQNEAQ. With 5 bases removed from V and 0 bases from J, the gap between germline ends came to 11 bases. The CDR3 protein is CASSPGALSGNTIYF. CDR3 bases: TGTGCCAGCAGCCCAGGGGCCCTCTCTGGAAACACCATATATTTT.

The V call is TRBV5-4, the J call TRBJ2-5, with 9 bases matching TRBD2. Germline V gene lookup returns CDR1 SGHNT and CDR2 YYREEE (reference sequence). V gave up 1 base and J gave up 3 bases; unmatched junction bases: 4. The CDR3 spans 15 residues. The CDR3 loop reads CASSLRLAGKETQYF. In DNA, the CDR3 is TGTGCCAGCAGCTTGAGGCTAGCGGGGAAAGAGACCCAGTACTTC.

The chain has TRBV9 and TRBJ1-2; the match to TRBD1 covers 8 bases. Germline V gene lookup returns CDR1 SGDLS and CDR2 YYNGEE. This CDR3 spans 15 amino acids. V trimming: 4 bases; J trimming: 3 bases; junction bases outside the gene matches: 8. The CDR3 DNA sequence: TGTGCCAGCAGCCTGGACAGGGCAATAGACTATGGCTACACCTTC. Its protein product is CASSLDRAIDYGYTF.